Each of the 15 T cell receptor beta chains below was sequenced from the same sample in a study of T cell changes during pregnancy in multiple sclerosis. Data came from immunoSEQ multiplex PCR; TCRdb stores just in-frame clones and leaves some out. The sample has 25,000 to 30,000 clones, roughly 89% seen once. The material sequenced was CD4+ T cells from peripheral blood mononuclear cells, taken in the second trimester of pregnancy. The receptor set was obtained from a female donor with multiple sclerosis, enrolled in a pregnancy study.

The CDR3 loop reads CASSPRGGDYNEQFF. The CDR3 DNA reads as TGTGCCAGCTCTCCTCGCGGGGGTGATTACAATGAGCAGTTCTTC. V and J are TRBV18 and TRBJ2-1; TRBD2 matches 7 bases. Unmatched junction bases numbered 9, after V lost 6 bases and J lost 4 bases. The CDR3 extends over 15 amino acids. Germline CDR1 is KGHSH and CDR2 is LQKENI.

The CDR3 loop reads CASSPQDRGYEQYF. CDR3 nucleotide sequence: TGTGCCAGCAGCCCACAGGACAGGGGCTACGAGCAGTACTTC. This sequence joins TRBV7-3 and TRBJ2-7; 9 nucleotides agree with TRBD1. Germline CDR1 reads SGHTA; CDR2 reads FQGTGA. The junction had 5 bases not matched to a gene; V was cut back by 5 bases and J by 3 bases. This CDR3 contains 14 residues.

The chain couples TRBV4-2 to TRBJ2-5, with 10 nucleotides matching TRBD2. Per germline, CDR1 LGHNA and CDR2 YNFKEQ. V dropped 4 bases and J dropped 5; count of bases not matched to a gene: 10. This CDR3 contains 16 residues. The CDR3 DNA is TGTGCCAGCAGCCTACCAGGGACTAGCGCGGGTGAGACCCAGTACTTC. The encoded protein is CASSLPGTSAGETQYF.

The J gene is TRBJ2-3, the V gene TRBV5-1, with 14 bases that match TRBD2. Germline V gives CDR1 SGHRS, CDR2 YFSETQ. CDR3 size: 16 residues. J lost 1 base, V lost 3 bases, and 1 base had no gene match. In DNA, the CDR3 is TGCGCCAGCAGCTCGGGACTAGCGGGGGGCACAGATACGCAGTATTTT. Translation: CASSSGLAGGTDTQYF. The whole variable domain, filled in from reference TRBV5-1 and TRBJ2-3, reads KAGVTQTPRYLIKTRGQQVTLSCSPISGHRSVSWYQQTPGQGLQFLFEYFSETQRNKGNFPGRFSGRQFSNSRSEMNVSTLELGDSALYLCASSSGLAGGTDTQYFGPGTRLTVL.

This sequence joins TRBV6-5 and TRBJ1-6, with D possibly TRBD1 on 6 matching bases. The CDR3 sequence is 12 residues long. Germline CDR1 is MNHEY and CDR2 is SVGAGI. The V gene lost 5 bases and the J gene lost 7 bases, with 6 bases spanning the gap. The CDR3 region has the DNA TGTGCCAGCAGTAGGGGGAATTCACCCCTCCACTTT. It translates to CASSRGNSPLHF.

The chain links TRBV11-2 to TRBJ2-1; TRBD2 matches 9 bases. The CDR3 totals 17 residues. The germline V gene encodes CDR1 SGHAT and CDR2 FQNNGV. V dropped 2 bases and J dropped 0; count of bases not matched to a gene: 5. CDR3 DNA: TGTGCCAGCAGCTTAATAGCGGGGGCGAGCTCCTACAATGAGCAGTTCTTC. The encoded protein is CASSLIAGASSYNEQFF.

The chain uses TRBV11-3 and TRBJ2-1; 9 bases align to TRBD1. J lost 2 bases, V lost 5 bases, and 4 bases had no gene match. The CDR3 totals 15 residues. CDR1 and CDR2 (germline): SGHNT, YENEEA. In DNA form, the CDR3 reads TGTGCCAGCAGCCAAGGACAGGGGACCTACAATGAGCAGTTCTTC. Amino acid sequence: CASSQGQGTYNEQFF.

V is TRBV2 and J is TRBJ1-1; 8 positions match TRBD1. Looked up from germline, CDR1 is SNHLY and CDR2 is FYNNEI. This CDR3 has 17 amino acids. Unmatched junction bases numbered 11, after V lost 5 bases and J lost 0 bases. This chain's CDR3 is CASSFRSTGVVNTEAFF. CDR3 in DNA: TGTGCCAGCAGTTTTCGGTCGACAGGGGTCGTGAACACTGAAGCTTTCTTT.

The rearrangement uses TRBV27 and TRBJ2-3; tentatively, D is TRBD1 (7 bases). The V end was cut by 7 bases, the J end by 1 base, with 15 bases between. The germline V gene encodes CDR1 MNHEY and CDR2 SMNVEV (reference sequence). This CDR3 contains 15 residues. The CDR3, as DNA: TGTGCCAGCACTTACAGGGGCGGGGGCACAGATACGCAGTATTTT. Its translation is CASTYRGGGTDTQYF.

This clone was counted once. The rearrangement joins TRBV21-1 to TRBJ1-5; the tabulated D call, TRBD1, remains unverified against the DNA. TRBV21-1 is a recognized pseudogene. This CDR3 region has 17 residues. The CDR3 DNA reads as TGTGCCAGCAGCAAAGGGGGGGACAGAGATAGCAATCAGCCCCAGCATTTT. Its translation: CASSKGGDRDSNQPQHF.

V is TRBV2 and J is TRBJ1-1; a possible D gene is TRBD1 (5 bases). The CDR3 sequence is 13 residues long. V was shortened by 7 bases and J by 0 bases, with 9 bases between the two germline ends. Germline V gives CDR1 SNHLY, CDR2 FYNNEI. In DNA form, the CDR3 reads TGTGCCAGCACAGGGTTCGTGAACACTGAAGCTTTCTTT. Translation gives CASTGFVNTEAFF.

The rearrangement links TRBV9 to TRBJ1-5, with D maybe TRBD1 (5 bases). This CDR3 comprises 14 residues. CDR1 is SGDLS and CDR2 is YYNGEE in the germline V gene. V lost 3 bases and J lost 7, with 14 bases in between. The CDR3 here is CASSAGTGGQPQHF. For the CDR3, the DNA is TGTGCCAGCAGCGCCGGCACAGGCGGACAGCCCCAGCATTTT.

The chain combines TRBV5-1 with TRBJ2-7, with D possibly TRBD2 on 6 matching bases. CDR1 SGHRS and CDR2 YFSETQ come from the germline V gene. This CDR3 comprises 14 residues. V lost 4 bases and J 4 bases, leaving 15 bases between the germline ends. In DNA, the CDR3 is TGCGCCAGCAGCGTCGGGACTCGCGGGTACGAGCAGTACTTC. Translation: CASSVGTRGYEQYF.

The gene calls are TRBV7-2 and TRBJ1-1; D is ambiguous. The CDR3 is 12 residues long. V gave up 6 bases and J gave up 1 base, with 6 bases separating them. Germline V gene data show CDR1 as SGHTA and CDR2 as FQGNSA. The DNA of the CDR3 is TGTGCCAGCAGAACACCGAACACTGAAGCTTTCTTT. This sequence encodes CASRTPNTEAFF.

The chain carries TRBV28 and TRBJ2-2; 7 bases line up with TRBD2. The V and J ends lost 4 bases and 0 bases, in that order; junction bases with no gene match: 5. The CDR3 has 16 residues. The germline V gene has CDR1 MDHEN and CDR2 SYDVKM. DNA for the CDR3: TGTGCCAGCAGTTCGGGGGGACCCCCGAACACCGGGGAGCTGTTTTTT. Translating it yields CASSSGGPPNTGELFF.